The rows below give T cell receptor beta chains drawn from one sample of a study of identical twins. TCRdb passed the 5' RACE reads through MiXCR, listing each CDR3 protein once. The data contain roughly 720,000 distinct CDR3 sequences, 15% to 20% of them singletons. Another study also made use of these data, one on T cells expressing NK-cell markers.

Input material: PBMCs. These receptors were obtained from a young woman in good health. Each CDR3 is given without its conserved first and last residue. Rows give clone size only sometimes, using once, few, many, or a class for an expanded clone.

j_gene,abundance,v_gene,CDR3aa
TRBJ1-1,NA,TRBV7-6,ASSSGQGMSGTEAF
TRBJ2-5,NA,TRBV12-3/TRBV12-4,ASSFLGVGEETQY
TRBJ2-1,many,TRBV6-2/TRBV6-3,ASSKSSEYNEQF
TRBJ2-2,NA,TRBV7-6,ASSRQAVKTGELF
TRBJ2-1,few,TRBV20-1,SATGHRTSGMHEQF
TRBJ2-1,once,TRBV10-1,ASSDGWRRHNEQF
TRBJ2-3,NA,TRBV5-5,ASSLGQGWRTDTQY
TRBJ2-5,few,TRBV10-3,AISEDRASETQY
TRBJ2-1,few,TRBV9,ASSVTASKGGSYNEQF
TRBJ2-7,few,TRBV13,ASTSSDRREYREQY
TRBJ2-7,NA,TRBV20-1,SARAESGGEQY
TRBJ2-2,many,TRBV12-3/TRBV12-4,ASSLQGSGELF
TRBJ2-1,NA,TRBV29-1,SASGTSGNSEQF
TRBJ2-5,NA,TRBV7-9,ASSHTYQQETQY
TRBJ2-2,few,TRBV21-1,ASSKIIVGRKNTGELF
TRBJ2-7,few,TRBV7-2,ASSFSWDEQY
TRBJ2-7,few,TRBV25-1,ASSDIGTSGSSSYEQY
TRBJ2-2,NA,TRBV7-6,ASSLGLSGTGELF
TRBJ2-1,NA,TRBV5-1,ASSLLLAAAYNEQF
TRBJ2-2,NA,TRBV5-5,ASSLRIAGTSNTGELF
TRBJ1-1,NA,TRBV13,ASSSGVGRTEAF
TRBJ1-2,NA,TRBV20-1,SARGSYGYT
TRBJ2-5,many,TRBV12-3/TRBV12-4,ASSFLEY
TRBJ1-5,few,TRBV12-3/TRBV12-4,ASSLRGGTNQPQH